This entry features one T cell receptor beta chain sequence. These data are taken from a study of Ad26.COV2.S vaccination and SARS-CoV-2 variants. Study summary: Intramuscular Ad26.COV2.S at 5x10^10 or 1x10^11 viral particles.

With 7 bases removed from V and 5 bases from J, the gap between germline ends came to 14 bases. The CDR3 covers 13 residues. Per the germline V gene, CDR1 is SQVTM and CDR2 is ANQGSEA. Treatment noted: around 19 received Ad26.COV2.S at low or high dose, single or two shots; about 5 received placebo; per-sample allocation not given. Sampling was done on day 63 after the first vaccine or placebo injection. Assay: immunoSEQ multiplex PCR; the TCRdb copy retains only in-frame clones and omits some. The data show 300,000 to 400,000 clones, roughly 84% seen once. The starting material was peripheral blood, obtained in a trial of Ad26.COV2.S vaccine versus placebo. This chain joins TRBV29-1 and TRBJ1-4, with a possible D match to TRBD1 (5 bases). The receptor comes from a person between 18 and 65 years old who received the Ad26.COV2.S COVID-19 vaccine or a placebo. Here the CDR3 reads CSAGGIGNEKLFF. CDR3 DNA: TGCAGCGCCGGGGGGATCGGAAATGAAAAACTGTTTTTT.